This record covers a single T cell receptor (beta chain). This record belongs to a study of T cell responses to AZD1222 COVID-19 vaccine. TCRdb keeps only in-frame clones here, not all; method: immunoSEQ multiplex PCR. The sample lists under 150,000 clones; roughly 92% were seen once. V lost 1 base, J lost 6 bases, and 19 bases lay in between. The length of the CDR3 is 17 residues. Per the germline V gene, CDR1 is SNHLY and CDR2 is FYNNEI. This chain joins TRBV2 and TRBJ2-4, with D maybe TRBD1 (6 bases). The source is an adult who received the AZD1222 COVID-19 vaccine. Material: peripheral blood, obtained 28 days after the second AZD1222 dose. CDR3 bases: TGTGCCAGCAGTGAAGTTCCGGGACAAGCCGTCGGAAACATTCAGTACTTC. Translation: CASSEVPGQAVGNIQYF.